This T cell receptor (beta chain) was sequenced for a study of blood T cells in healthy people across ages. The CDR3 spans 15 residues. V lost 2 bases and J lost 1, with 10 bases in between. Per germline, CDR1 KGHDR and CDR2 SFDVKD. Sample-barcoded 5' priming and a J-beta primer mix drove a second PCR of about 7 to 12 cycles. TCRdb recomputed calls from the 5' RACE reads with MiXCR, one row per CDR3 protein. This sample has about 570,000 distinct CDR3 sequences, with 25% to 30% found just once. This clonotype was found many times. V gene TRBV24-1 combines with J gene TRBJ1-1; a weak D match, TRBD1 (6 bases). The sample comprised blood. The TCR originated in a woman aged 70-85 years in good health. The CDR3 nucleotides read TGTGCCACCAGTGATTCAGGGGCTGGGAACACTGAAGCTTTCTTT. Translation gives CATSDSGAGNTEAFF.